This T cell receptor (beta chain) was profiled in a study of blood T cell repertoires in COVID-19. Libraries were prepared by immunoSEQ multiplex PCR; TCRdb keeps only in-frame clonotypes and omits some of them. The table lists around 100,000 clones, 84% of them singletons. Germline V gives CDR1 LNHDA, CDR2 SQIVND (reference sequence). V was clipped by 5 bases and J by 5 bases, with 12 bases between them. CDR3 length: 13 residues. The chain recombines TRBV19 with TRBJ1-2; D is uncertain. This TCR was recovered from a woman between 35 and 50 years old with acute or convalescent COVID-19. Sample: peripheral blood. CDR3 region: CASSPIAEYGYTF. The CDR3 coding sequence is TGTGCCAGTAGTCCTATTGCTGAGTATGGCTACACCTTC.